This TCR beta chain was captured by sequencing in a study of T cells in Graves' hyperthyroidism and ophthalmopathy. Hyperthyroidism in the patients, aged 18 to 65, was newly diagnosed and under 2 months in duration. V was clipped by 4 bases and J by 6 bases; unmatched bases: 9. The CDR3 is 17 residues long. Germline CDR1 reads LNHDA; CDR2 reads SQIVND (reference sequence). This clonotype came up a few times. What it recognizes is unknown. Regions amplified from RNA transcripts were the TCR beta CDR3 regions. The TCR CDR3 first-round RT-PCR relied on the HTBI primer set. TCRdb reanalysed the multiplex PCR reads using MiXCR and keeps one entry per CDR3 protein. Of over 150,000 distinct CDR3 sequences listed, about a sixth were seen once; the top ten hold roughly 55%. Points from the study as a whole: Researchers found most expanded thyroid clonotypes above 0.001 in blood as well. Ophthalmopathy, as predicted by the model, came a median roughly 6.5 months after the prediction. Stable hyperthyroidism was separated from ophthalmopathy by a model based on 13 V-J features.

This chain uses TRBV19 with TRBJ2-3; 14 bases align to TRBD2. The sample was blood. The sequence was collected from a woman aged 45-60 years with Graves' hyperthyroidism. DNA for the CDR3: TGTGCCAGTAGTACCGGGGGACTAGCGGGAGCCCGCGATACGCAGTATTTT. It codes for CASSTGGLAGARDTQYF.